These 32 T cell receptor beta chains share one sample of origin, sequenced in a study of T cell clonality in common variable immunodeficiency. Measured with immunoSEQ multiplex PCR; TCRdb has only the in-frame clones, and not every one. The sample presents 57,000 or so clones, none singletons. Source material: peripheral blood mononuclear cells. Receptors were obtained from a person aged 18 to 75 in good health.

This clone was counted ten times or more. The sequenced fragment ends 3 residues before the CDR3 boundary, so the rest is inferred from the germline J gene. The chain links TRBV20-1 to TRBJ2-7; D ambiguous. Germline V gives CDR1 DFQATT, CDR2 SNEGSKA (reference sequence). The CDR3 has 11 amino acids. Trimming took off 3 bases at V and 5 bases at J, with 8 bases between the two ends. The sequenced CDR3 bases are TGCAGTGCTAGCGCTTCTAACGAG. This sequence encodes CSASASNE. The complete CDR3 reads CSASASNEQYF.

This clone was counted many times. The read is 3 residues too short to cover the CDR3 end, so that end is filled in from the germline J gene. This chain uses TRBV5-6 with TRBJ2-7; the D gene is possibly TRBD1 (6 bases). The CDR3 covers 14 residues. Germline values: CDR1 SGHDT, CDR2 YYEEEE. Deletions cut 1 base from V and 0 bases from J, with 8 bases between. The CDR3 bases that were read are TGTGCCAGCAGCTTGAAAGGGGGCTCCTACGAG. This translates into CASSLKGGSYE. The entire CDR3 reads CASSLKGGSYEQYF. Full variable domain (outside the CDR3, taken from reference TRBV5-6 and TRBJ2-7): DAGVTQSPTHLIKTRGQQVTLRCSPKSGHDTVSWYQQALGQGPQFIFQYYEEEERQRGNFPDRFSGHQFPNYSSELNVNALLLGDSALYLCASSLKGGSYEQYFGPGTRLTVT.

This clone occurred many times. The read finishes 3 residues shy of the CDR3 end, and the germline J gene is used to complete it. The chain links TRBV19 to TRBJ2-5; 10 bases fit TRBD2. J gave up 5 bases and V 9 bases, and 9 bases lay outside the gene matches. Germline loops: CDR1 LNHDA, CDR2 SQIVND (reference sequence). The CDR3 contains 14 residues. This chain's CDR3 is CASGVLAGEETQYF. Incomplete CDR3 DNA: TGTGCCAGCGGGGTGCTAGCGGGAGAGGAGACC.

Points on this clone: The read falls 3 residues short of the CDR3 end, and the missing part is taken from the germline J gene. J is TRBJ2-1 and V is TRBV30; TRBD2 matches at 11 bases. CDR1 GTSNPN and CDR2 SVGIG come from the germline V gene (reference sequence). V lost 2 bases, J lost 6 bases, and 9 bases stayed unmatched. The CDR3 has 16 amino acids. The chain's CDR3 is CAWSIYSSGRTNEQFF. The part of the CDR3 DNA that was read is TGTGCCTGGAGTATTTACTCTAGCGGGAGGACCAATGAG.

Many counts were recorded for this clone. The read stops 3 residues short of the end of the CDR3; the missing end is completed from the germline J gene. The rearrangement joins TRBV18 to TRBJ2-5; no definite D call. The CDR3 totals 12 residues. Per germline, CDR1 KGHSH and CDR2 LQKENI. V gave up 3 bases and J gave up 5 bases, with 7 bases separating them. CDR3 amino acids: CASSPTQETQYF. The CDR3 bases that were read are TGTGCCAGCTCACCGACACAGGAGACC. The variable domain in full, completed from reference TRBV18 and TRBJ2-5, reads NAGVMQNPRHLVRRRGQEARLRCSPMKGHSHVYWYRQLPEEGLKFMVYLQKENIIDESGMPKERFSAEFPKEGPSILRIQQVVRGDSAAYFCASSPTQETQYFGPGTRLLVL.

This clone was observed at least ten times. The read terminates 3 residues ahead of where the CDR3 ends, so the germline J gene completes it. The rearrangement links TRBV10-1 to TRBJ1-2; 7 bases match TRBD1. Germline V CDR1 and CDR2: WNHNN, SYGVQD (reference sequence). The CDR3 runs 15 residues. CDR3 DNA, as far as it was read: TGCGCCAGCAGTGGGCGGGACAGAAGGCCAGACGGC. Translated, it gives CASSGRDRRPDG. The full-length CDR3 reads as CASSGRDRRPDGYTF.

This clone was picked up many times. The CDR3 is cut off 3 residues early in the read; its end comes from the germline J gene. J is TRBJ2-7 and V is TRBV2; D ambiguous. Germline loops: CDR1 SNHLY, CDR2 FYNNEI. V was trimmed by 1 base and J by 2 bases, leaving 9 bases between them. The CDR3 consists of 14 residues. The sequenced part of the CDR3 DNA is TGTGCCAGCAGTGAAGACCTGGGCCCCTACGAG. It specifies CASSEDLGPYE. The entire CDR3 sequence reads CASSEDLGPYEQYF.

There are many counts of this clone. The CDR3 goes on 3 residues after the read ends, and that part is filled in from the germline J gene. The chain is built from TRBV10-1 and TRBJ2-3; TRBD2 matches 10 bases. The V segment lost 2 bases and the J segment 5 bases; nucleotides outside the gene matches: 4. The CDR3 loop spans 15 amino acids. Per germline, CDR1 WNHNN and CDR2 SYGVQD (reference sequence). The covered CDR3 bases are TGCGCCAGCAGTGAGGATAGCGGGAGGAGAGATACG. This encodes CASSEDSGRRDT. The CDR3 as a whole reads CASSEDSGRRDTQYF.

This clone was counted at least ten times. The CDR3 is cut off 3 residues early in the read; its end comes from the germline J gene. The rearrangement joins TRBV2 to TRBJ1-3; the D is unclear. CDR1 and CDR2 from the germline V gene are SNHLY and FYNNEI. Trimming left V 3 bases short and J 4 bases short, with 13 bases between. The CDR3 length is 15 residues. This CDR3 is CASSETHQTGNTIYF. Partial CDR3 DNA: TGTGCCAGCAGTGAGACACACCAGACAGGAAACACC. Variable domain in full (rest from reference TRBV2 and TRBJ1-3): EPEVTQTPSHQVTQMGQEVILRCVPISNHLYFYWYRQILGQKVEFLVSFYNNEISEKSEIFDDQFSVERPDGSNFTLKIRSTKLEDSAMYFCASSETHQTGNTIYFGEGSWLTVV.

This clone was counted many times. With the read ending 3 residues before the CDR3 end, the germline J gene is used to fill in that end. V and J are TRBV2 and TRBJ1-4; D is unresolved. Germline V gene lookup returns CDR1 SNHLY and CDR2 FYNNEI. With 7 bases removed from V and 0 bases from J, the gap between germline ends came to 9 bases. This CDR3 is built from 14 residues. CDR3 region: CASNMRATNEKLFF. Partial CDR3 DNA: TGTGCCAGCAATATGAGGGCAACTAATGAAAAA.

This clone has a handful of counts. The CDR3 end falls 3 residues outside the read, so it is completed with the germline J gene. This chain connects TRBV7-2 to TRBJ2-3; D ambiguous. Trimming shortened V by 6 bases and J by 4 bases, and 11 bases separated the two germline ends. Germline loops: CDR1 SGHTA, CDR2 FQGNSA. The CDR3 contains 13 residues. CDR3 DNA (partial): TGTGCCAGCAGGGTAGTTCAATCAGATACG. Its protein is CASRVVQSDT. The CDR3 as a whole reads CASRVVQSDTQYF.

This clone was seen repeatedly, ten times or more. The CDR3 DNA, read in part, is TGCAGTGCCCTCCGGCAGGGGAGGACAGATACG. Translation: CSALRQGRTDT. The entire CDR3 protein is CSALRQGRTDTQYF. V gene TRBV20-1 combines with J gene TRBJ2-3; D could derive from TRBD1 or TRBD2 (6 bases each). The read halts 3 residues ahead of the CDR3 end, with the missing end drawn from the germline J gene. The CDR3 runs 14 residues. In germline, CDR1 is DFQATT, CDR2 SNEGSKA (reference sequence). The ends were cut back, 6 bases at V and 3 bases at J, with 16 bases in the middle.

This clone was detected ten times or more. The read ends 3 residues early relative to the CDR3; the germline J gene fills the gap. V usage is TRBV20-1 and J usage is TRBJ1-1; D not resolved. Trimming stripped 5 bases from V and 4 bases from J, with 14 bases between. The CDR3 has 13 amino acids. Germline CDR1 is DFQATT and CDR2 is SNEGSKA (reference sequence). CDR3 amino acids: CSARGMLTTEAFF. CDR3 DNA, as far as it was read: TGCAGTGCTCGCGGAATGTTGACCACTGAA.

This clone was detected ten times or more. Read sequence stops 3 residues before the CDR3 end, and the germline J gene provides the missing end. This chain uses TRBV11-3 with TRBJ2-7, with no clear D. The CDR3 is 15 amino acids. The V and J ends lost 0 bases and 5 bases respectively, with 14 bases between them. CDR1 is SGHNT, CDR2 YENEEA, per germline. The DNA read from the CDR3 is TGTGCCAGCAGCTTAGATAGGCGGATCAGAAACGAG. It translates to CASSLDRRIRNE. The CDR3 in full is CASSLDRRIRNEQYF. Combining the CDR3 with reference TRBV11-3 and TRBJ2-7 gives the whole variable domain EAGVVQSPRYKIIEKKQPVAFWCNPISGHNTLYWYLQNLGQGPELLIRYENEEAVDDSQLPKDRFSAERLKGVDSTLKIQPAELGDSAVYLCASSLDRRIRNEQYFGPGTRLTVT.

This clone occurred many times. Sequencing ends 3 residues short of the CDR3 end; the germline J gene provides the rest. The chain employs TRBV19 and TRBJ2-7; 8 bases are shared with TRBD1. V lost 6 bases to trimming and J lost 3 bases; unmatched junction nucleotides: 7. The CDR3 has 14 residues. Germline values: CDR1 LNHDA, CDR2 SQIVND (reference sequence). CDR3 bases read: TGTGCCAGTAGCCACTCCGGGACAGGCTACGAG. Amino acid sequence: CASSHSGTGYE. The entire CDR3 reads CASSHSGTGYEQYF.

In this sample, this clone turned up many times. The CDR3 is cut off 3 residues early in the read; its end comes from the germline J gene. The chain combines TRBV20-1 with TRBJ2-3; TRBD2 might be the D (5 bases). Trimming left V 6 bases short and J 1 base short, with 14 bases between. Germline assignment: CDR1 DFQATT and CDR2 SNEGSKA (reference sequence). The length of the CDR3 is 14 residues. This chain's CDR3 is CSAVLLSGTDTQYF. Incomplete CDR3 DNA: TGCAGTGCGGTCCTACTTAGCGGCACAGATACG.

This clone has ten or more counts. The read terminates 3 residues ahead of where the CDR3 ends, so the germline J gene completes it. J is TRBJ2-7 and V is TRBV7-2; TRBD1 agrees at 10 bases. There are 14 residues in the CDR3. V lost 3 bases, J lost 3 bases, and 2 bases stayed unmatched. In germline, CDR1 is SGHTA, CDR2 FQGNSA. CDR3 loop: CASSFGQGGYEQYF. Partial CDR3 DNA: TGTGCCAGCAGCTTTGGACAGGGGGGCTACGAG.

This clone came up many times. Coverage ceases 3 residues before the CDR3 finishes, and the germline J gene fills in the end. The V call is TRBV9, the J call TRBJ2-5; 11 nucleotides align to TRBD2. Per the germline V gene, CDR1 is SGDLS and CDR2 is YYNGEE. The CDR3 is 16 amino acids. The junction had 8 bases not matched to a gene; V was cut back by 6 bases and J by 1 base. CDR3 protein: CASTPGTSGSQETQYF. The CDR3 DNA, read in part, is TGTGCCAGCACCCCCGGGACTAGCGGCTCCCAAGAGACC.

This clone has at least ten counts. The sequenced part of the CDR3 DNA is TGTGCCAGCAGTGTAGGGAGGACAGGGGGCTGGCAGCCC. Amino acid sequence: CASSVGRTGGWQP. The full CDR3 is CASSVGRTGGWQPQHF. The chain couples TRBV6-1 to TRBJ1-5, with 11 bases aligning to TRBD1. Coverage ceases 3 residues before the CDR3 finishes, and the germline J gene fills in the end. Trimming cost V 4 bases and J 7 bases; bases outside gene matches: 9. Germline V gene data show CDR1 as MNHNS and CDR2 as SASEGT. CDR3 size: 16 residues.

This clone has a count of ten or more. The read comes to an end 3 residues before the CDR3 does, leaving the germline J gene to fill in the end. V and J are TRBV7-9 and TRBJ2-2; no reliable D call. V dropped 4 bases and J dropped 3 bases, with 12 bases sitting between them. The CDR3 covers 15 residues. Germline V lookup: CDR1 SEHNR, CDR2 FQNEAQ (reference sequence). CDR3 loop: CASSWSRSHTGELFF. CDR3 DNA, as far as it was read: TGTGCCAGCAGCTGGTCTAGATCCCACACCGGGGAG.

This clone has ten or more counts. CDR3 bases read: TGTGCCAGCTCACCGGAGAGGGCGAGCGGGGCCAACGTC. Protein: CASSPERASGANV. The full CDR3 protein reads CASSPERASGANVLTF. V and J are TRBV18 and TRBJ2-6; possibly TRBD2 for D (5 bases). The read terminates 3 residues before the CDR3 end, so the remaining end is supplied by the germline J gene. Germline assignment: CDR1 KGHSH and CDR2 LQKENI. The CDR3 loop spans 16 amino acids. Trimming took off 3 bases at V and 4 bases at J, with 13 bases between the two ends.

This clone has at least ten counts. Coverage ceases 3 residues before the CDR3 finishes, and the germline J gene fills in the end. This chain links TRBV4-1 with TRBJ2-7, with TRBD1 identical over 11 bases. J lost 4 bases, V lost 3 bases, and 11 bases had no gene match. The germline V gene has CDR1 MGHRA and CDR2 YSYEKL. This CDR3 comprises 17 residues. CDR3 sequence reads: CASSHVNRDRGTYEQYF. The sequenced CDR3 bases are TGCGCCAGCAGCCATGTAAACCGGGACAGGGGGACGTACGAG.

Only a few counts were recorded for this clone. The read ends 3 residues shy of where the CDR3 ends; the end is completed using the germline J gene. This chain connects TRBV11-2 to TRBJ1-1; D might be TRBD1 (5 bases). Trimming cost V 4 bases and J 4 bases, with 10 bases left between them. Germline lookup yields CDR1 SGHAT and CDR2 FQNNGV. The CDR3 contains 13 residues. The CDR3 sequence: CASSSGGVTEAFF. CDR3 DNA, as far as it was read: TGTGCCAGCAGCTCCGGGGGGGTCACTGAA.

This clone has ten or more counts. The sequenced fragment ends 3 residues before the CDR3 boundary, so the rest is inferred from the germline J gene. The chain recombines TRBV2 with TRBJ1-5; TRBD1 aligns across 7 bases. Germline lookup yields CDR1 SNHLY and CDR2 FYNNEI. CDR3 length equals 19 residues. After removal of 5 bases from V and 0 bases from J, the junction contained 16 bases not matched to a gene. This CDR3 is CASSTYIRTGHLSNQPQHF. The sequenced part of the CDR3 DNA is TGTGCCAGCAGTACTTACATCCGGACAGGACACCTTAGCAATCAGCCC. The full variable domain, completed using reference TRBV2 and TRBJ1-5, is EPEVTQTPSHQVTQMGQEVILRCVPISNHLYFYWYRQILGQKVEFLVSFYNNEISEKSEIFDDQFSVERPDGSNFTLKIRSTKLEDSAMYFCASSTYIRTGHLSNQPQHFGDGTRLSIL.

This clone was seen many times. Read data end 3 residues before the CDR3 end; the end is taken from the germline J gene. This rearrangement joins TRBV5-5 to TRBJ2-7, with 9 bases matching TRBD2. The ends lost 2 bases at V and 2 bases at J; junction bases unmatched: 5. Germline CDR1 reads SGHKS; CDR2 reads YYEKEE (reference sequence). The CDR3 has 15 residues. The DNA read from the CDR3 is TGTGCCAGCAGCTTTGAGCTAGCGGGGCCCTACGAG. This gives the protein CASSFELAGPYE. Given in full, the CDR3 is CASSFELAGPYEQYF.

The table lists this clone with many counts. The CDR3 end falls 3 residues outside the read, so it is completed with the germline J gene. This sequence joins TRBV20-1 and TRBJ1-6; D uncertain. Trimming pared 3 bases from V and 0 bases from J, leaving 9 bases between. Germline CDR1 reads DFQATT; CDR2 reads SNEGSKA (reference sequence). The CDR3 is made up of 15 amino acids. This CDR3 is CSARPGSSYNSPLHF. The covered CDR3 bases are TGCAGTGCTAGGCCGGGGAGCTCCTATAATTCACCC.

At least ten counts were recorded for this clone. Partial CDR3 DNA: TGCAGTGCCCCCCCCGTACTAGCGATCGGGGAGACC. Translating it yields CSAPPVLAIGET. The whole CDR3 reads CSAPPVLAIGETQYF. The chain links TRBV20-1 to TRBJ2-5; TRBD2 matches at 7 bases. The read comes to an end 3 residues before the CDR3 does, leaving the germline J gene to fill in the end. The germline V gene encodes CDR1 DFQATT and CDR2 SNEGSKA (reference sequence). After removal of 6 bases from V and 5 bases from J, the junction contained 15 bases not matched to a gene. The CDR3 is made up of 15 amino acids.

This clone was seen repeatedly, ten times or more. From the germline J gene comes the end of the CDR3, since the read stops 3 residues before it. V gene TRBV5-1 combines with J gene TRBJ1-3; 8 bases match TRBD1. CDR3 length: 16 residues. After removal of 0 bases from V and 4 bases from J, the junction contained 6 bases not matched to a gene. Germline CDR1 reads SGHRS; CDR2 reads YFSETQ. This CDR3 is CASSLGTGSGGNTIYF. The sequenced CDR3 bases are TGCGCCAGCAGCTTGGGGACAGGGAGTGGAGGAAACACC.

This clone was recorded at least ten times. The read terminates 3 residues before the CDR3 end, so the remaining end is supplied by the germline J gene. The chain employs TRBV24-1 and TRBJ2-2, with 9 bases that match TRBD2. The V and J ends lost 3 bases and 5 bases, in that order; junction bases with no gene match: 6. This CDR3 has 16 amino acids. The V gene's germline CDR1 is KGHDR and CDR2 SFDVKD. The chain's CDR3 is CATSDQLAGPTGELFF. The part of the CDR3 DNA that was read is TGTGCCACCAGTGATCAGCTAGCGGGACCGACCGGGGAG.

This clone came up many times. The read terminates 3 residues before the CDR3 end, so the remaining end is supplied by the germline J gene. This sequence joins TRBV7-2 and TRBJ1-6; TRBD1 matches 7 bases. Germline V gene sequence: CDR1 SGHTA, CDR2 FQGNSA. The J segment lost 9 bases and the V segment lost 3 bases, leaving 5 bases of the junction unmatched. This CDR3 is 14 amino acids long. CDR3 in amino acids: CASSLGQISSPLHF. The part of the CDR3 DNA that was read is TGTGCCAGCAGCTTGGGACAGATTAGTTCACCC.

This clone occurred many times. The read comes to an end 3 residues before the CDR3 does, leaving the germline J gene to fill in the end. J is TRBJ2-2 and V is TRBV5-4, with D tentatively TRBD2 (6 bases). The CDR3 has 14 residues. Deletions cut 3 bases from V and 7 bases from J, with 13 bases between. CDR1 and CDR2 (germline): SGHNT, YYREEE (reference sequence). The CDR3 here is CASSSTLAYGELFF. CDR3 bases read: TGTGCCAGCAGCTCAACTCTAGCGTACGGGGAG.

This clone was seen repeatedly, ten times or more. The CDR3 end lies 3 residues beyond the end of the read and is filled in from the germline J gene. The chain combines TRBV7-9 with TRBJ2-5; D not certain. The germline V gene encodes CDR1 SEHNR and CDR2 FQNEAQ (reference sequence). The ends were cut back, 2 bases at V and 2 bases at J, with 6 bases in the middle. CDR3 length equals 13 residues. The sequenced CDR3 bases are TGTGCCAGCAGCTTATCTCCTCAAGAGACC. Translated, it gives CASSLSPQET. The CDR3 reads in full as CASSLSPQETQYF. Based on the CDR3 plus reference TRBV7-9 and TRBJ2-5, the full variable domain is DTGVSQNPRHKITKRGQNVTFRCDPISEHNRLYWYRQTLGQGPEFLTYFQNEAQLEKSRLLSDRFSAERPKGSFSTLEIQRTEQGDSAMYLCASSLSPQETQYFGPGTRLLVL.